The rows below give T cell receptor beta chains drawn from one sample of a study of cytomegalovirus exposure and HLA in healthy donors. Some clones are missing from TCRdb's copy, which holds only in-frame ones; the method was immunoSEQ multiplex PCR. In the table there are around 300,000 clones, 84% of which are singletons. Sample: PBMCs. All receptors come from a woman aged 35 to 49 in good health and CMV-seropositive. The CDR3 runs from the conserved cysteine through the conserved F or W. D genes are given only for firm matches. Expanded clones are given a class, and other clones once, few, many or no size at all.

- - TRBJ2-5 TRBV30 TGTGCCTGGAGTCGGTACCAAGAGACCCAGTACTTC CAWSRYQETQYF
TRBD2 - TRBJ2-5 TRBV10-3 TGTGCCACCACCCCATCATTAGCGGGAGGGCAAGAGACCCAGTACTTC CATTPSLAGGQETQYF
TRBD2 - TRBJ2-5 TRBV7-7 TGTGCTAGCCGCGATATAGCTAGCGGGATAAATAAAGAGACCCAGTACTTC CASRDIASGINKETQYF
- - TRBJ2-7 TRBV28 TGTGCCAGCAGTTCCCCCTGGCACCCCTACGAGCAGTACTTC CASSSPWHPYEQYF
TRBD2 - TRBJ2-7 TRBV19 TGTGCCAGTAGTATAGAGACTAGCGCCACCTACGAGCAGTACTTC CASSIETSATYEQYF
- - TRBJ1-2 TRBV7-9 TGTGCCAGCAACGCTCCGGGGATAAGATCCATCTATGGCTACACCTTC CASNAPGIRSIYGYTF
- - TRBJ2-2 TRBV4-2 TGTGCCAGCAGCCAGGGGGCGGGAGTCGGCACCGGGGAGCTGTTTTTT CASSQGAGVGTGELFF
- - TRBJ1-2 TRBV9 TGTGCCAGCAGCGTAGTGGGTGACGGGATCTATGGCTACACCTTC CASSVVGDGIYGYTF
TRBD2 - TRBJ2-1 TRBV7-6 TGTGCCAGCAGCTTAGAAGCGGGAGTCCACAATGAGCAGTTCTTC CASSLEAGVHNEQFF
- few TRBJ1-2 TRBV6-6 TGTGCCAGCAGTCCAGCTAGTGGCTACACCTTC CASSPASGYTF
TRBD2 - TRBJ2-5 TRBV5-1 TGCGCCAGCAGCTTGAGAGTAGCGGGAGACGAGACCCAGTACTTC CASSLRVAGDETQYF
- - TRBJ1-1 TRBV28 TGTGCCAGCAGTTTTAATCTGAACACTGAAGCTTTCTTT CASSFNLNTEAFF
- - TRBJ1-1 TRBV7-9 TGTGCCAGCAGCTTCCAGGGTGGAAACACTGAAGCTTTCTTT CASSFQGGNTEAFF
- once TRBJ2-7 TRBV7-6 TGTGCCAGCAGCTCCAGTCCCGCAGACTACGAGCAGTACTTC CASSSSPADYEQYF
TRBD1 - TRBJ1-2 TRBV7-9 TGTGCCAGCAGCTTGGAGGGACAGGGGAATGGCTACACCTTC CASSLEGQGNGYTF
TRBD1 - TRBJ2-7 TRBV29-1 TGCAGCGTAAGACAGGGGCTAAGCTCCTACGAGCAGTACTTC CSVRQGLSSYEQYF
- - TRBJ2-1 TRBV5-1 TGCGCCAGCAGCTATACTGAAGTTAGGGGCAATGAGCAGTTCTTC CASSYTEVRGNEQFF
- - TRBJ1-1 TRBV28 TGTGCCAGCAGTTTATCGTCCGGCACTGAAGCTTTCTTT CASSLSSGTEAFF
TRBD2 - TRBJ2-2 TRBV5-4 TGTGCCAGCAGCTTGGGGAGCGGGAGGAACACCGGGGAGCTGTTTTTT CASSLGSGRNTGELFF
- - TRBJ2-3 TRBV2 TGTGCCAGCCTGCAGGGTTACTATCCCACAGATACGCAGTATTTT CASLQGYYPTDTQYF
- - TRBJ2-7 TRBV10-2 TGCGCCAGCAGTGACATCATACAGGGCTCCTACGAGCAGTACTTC CASSDIIQGSYEQYF
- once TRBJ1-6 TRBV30 TGTGCCTGGAGGGGAGGGACGGCTGGGGGTTATAATTCACCCCTCCACTTT CAWRGGTAGGYNSPLHF
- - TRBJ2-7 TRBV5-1 TGCGCCAGCAGCCTCTCGGGCGAGCAGTACTTC CASSLSGEQYF
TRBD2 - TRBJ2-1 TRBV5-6 TGTGCCAGCAGCTTCCCCCCCCTAGCGGGAGGGCCAGATGAGCAGTTCTTC CASSFPPLAGGPDEQFF
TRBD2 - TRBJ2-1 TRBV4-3 TGCGCCAGCAGCCAAGTTAGGGCTAGCGGGAGGAATGAGCAGTTCTTC CASSQVRASGRNEQFF
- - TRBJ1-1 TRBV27 TGTGCCGCCGGTCGGTACACTGAAGCTTTCTTT CAAGRYTEAFF
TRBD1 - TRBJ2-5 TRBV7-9 TGTGCCAGCAGCCGAGACAGGGTTCTGGAGACCCAGTACTTC CASSRDRVLETQYF
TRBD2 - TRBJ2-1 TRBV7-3 TGTGCCAGCAGCTTAGTTGGCGGGAGTGGTAATGAGCAGTTCTTC CASSLVGGSGNEQFF
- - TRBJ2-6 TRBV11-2 TGTGCCAGCAGCTTAGACGCAGGGATCTCTGGGGCCAACGTCCTGACTTTC CASSLDAGISGANVLTF
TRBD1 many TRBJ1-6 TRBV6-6 TGTGCCAGCAGTTACTCCCCGGGACAGGGTAATTCACCCCTCCACTTT CASSYSPGQGNSPLHF
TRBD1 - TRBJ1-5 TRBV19 TGTGCCAGTAGTAGGACAGGGGGCAAGGACCAGCCCCAGCATTTT CASSRTGGKDQPQHF
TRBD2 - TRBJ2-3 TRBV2 TGTGCCAGCAGTGTACTAGCGGGAGTGGCGGATACGCAGTATTTT CASSVLAGVADTQYF
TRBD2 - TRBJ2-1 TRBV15 TGTGCCACCAGCAGAGATCCTAGCGGAAACAATGAGCAGTTCTTC CATSRDPSGNNEQFF
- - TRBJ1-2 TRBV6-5 TGTGCCAGCAGTTTTCGAGGCGGTGGCTACACCTTC CASSFRGGGYTF
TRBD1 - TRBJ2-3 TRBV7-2 TGTGCCAGCAGCTTTGGGACAGGGGGCTTCATAGGCACAGATACGCAGTATTTT CASSFGTGGFIGTDTQYF
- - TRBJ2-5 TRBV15 TGTGCCACCAGCAGGGACTTACAAGAGACCCAGTACTTC CATSRDLQETQYF
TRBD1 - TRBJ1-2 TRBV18 TGTGCCAGCTCACCACGCGGACAGGACCATGGCTACACCTTC CASSPRGQDHGYTF
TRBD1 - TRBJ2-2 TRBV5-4 TGTGCCAGCAGCCCTGGACAGGGAGACACCGGGGAGCTGTTTTTT CASSPGQGDTGELFF
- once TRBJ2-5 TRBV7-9 TGTGCCAGCAGCTTAGACAGGGTGACCCAGTACTTC CASSLDRVTQYF
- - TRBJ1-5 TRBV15 TGTGCCACCAGAACAGGGTTTGGCAATCAGCCCCAGCATTTT CATRTGFGNQPQHF
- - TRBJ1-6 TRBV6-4 TGTGCCAGCAGTGACTCGGGGAGGGATAGCTCCTATAATTCACCCCTCCACTTT CASSDSGRDSSYNSPLHF
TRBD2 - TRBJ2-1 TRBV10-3 TGTGCCACACAAAAGGGGACCGGGACTAGCGCTGAGCAGTTCTTC CATQKGTGTSAEQFF
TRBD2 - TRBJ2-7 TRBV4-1 TGCGCCAGCAGCCGAGCGGGAGATGGAAACTACGAGCAGTACTTC CASSRAGDGNYEQYF
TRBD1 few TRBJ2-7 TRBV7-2 TGTGCCAGCAGCCCAAAATCAGGACAGGGGGCGGGCGAGCAGTACTTC CASSPKSGQGAGEQYF
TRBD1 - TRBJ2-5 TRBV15 TGTGCCACCAGCAGAGATCCTCGGGACAGGTACCAAGAGACCCAGTACTTC CATSRDPRDRYQETQYF
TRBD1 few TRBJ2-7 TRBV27 TGTGCCAGCAGTTTCGGACAGGGGGACGAGTCCTACGAGCAGTACTTC CASSFGQGDESYEQYF
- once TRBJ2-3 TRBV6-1 TGTGCCAGCAGTGACCCCTGGGACTTCCCTAGCACAGATACGCAGTATTTT CASSDPWDFPSTDTQYF